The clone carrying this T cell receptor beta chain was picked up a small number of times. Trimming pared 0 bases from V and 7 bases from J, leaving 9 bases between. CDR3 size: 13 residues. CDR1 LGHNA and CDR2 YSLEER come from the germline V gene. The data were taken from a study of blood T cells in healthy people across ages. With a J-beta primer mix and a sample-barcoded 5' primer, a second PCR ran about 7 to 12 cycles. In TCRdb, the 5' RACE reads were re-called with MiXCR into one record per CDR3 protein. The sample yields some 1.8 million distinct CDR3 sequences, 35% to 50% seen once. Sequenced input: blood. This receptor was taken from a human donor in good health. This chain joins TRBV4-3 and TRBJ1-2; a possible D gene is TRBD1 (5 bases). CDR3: CASSQDPRGGYTF. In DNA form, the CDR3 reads TGCGCCAGCAGCCAAGATCCGAGGGGTGGCTACACCTTC.